Described below is a single T cell receptor beta chain sequence and its context. Its target is not known. The data were taken from a study of T cell responses to AZD1222 COVID-19 vaccine. The germline V gene has CDR1 MNHEY and CDR2 SMNVEV (reference sequence). Trimming shortened V by 8 bases and J by 4 bases, and 17 bases separated the two germline ends. The CDR3 runs to 14 residues. Broader study findings: Among vaccine-associated CD4 TCRs, coverage spanned spike, with dominance at 160-218 and 743-854. Only after the peak T cell response were repertoires sampled. Baseline antibody screening turned up just a handful of seropositive AZD1222 recipients. Most donors were white British, females outnumbered males, and clonal diversity was possibly underestimated.

Some clones are missing from TCRdb's copy, which holds only in-frame ones; the method was immunoSEQ multiplex PCR. This sample yields some 170,000 clones, of which roughly 91% are seen a single time; 1.5% to 2% belongs to the top ten. The chain is built from TRBV27 and TRBJ1-2, with D possibly matching TRBD1 (5 bases). This specimen was peripheral blood, taken on day 0 of AZD1222 vaccination. The sequence was collected from an adult in good health. This CDR3 is CASRVNAGGYGYTF. The CDR3 bases are TGTGCCAGCCGGGTGAATGCCGGGGGCTATGGCTACACCTTC.